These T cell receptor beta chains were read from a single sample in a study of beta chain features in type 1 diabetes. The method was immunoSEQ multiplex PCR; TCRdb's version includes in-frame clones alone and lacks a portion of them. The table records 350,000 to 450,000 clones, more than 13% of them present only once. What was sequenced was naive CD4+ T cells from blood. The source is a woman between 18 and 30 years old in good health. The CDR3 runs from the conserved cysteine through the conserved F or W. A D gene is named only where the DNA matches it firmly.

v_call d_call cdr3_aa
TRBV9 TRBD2 CASSVGGSGAKYEQYF
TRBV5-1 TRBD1 CASSWPGQGIETQYF
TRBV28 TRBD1 CASSSRTGGLGETQYF
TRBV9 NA CASSVDPGTEAFF
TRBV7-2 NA CASSFYLDEQYF
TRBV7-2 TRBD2 CASSWGLAGGRSTETQYF
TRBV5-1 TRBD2 CASSSGSFYEQYF
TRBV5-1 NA CASYGTDTQYF
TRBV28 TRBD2 CASSPGRAVGKETQYF
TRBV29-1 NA CSIQGTGGEKLFF
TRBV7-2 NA CASLWGQGEGQPQHF
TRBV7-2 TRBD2 CASSLQLAGGETQYF
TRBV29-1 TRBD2 CSVLAGVFNEQFF
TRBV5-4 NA CASSRAGTRQETQYF
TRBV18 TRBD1 CASSLRQGGNEQFF
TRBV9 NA CASSVSGASDTQYF
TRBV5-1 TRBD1 CASSPVRQGNTEAFF
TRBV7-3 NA CASSLTGSEQYF
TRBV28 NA CASSSQRAWGNIQYF
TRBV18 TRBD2 CASSPYGSGSRSTDTQYF
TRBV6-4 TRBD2 CASSEGGTSRPTDTQYF
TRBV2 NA CASSERAGAFSGSTDTQYF
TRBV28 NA CASIRDTLYQPQHF
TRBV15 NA CATSPRGDGNQPQHF
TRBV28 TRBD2 CASSPPIAGSEQYF
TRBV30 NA CAWSNTVNYGYTF
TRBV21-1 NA CASSKMRENIQYF